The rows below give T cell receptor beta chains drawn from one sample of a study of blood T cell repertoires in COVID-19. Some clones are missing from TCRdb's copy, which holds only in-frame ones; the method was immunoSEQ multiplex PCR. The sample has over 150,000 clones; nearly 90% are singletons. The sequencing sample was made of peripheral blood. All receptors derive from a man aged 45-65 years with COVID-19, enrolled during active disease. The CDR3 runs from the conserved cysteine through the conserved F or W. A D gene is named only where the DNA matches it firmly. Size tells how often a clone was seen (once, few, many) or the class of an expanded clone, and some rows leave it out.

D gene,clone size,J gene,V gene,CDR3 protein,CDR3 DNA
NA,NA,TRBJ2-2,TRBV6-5,CASSYTGSGELFF,TGTGCCAGCAGTTACACAGGGTCCGGGGAGCTGTTTTTT
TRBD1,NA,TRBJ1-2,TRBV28,CASRTGGNYGYTF,TGTGCCAGCCGGACAGGGGGCAACTATGGCTACACCTTC
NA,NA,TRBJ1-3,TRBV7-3,CASSQGHGNTIYF,TGTGCCAGCAGCCAGGGACACGGAAACACCATATATTTT
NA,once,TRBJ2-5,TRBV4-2,CASSLSSSRTGEETQYF,TGTGCCAGCAGCCTATCATCCTCCCGAACAGGAGAAGAGACCCAGTACTTC
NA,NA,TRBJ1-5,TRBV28,CASSLSHSNQPQHF,TGTGCCAGCAGTTTATCCCATAGCAATCAGCCCCAGCATTTT
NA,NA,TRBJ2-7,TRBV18,CASSRTGDSYEQYF,TGTGCCAGCTCACGGACGGGGGACTCCTACGAGCAGTACTTC
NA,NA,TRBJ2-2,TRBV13,CASSPPRGELFF,TGTGCCAGCAGCCCTCCCCGCGGGGAGCTGTTTTTT
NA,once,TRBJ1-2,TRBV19,CASSSHRDPRSGYTF,TGTGCCAGTAGTAGCCACCGGGATCCCAGGAGTGGCTACACCTTC
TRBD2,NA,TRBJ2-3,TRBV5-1,CASGDSGVGTDTQYF,TGCGCCAGCGGCGATAGCGGGGTGGGCACAGATACGCAGTATTTT
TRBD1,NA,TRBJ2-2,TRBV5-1,CASSRITTGRNTGELFF,TGCGCCAGCAGCCGAATTACGACAGGGCGAAATACCGGGGAGCTGTTTTTT
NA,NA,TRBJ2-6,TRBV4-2,CASSQDLRGSGANVLTF,TGTGCCAGCAGCCAAGATCTCCGGGGATCTGGGGCCAACGTCCTGACTTTC
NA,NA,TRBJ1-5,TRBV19,CASSPLDSQPQHF,TGTGCCAGTAGTCCTCTCGACAGTCAGCCCCAGCATTTT
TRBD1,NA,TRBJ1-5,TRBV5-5,CASSFTGERSNQPQHF,TGTGCCAGCAGCTTCACAGGGGAGCGTAGCAATCAGCCCCAGCATTTT
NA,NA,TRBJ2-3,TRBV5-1,CASTPGRSTDTQYF,TGCGCCAGCACTCCGGGGAGGAGCACAGATACGCAGTATTTT
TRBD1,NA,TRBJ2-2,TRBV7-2,CASSLSGTGGYTGELFF,TGTGCCAGCAGCCTAAGTGGGACAGGGGGTTACACCGGGGAGCTGTTTTTT
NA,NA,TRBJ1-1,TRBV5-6,CASSLPGGTNTEAFF,TGTGCCAGCAGCTTGCCGGGGGGAACTAACACTGAAGCTTTCTTT
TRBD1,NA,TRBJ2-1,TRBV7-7,CASSLAYLGQGDYEQFF,TGTGCCAGCAGCTTAGCTTATCTGGGACAGGGGGATTATGAGCAGTTCTTC
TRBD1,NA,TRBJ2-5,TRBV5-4,CASSGGDRAQETQYF,TGTGCCAGCAGCGGGGGGGACAGGGCCCAAGAGACCCAGTACTTC
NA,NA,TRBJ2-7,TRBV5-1,CASSGQSNEQYF,TGCGCCAGCAGTGGACAATCCAACGAGCAGTACTTC
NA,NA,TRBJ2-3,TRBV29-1,CSVEWAGDTQYF,TGCAGCGTTGAGTGGGCGGGAGATACGCAGTATTTT
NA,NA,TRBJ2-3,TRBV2,CASSEELADTQYF,TGTGCCAGCAGTGAAGAGCTAGCTGATACGCAGTATTTT
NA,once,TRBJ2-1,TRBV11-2,CASKEGVNSEQFF,TGTGCCAGCAAGGAAGGAGTGAATAGTGAGCAGTTCTTC
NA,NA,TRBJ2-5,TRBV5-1,CASSFEGPGDQETQYF,TGCGCCAGCAGCTTCGAAGGACCGGGAGACCAAGAGACCCAGTACTTC
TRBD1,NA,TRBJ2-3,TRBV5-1,CASSWGQEASTDTQYF,TGCGCCAGCAGCTGGGGACAGGAGGCTAGCACAGATACGCAGTATTTT
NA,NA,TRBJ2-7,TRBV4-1,CASSQEEGDYEQYF,TGCGCCAGCAGCCAAGAGGAAGGGGACTACGAGCAGTACTTC